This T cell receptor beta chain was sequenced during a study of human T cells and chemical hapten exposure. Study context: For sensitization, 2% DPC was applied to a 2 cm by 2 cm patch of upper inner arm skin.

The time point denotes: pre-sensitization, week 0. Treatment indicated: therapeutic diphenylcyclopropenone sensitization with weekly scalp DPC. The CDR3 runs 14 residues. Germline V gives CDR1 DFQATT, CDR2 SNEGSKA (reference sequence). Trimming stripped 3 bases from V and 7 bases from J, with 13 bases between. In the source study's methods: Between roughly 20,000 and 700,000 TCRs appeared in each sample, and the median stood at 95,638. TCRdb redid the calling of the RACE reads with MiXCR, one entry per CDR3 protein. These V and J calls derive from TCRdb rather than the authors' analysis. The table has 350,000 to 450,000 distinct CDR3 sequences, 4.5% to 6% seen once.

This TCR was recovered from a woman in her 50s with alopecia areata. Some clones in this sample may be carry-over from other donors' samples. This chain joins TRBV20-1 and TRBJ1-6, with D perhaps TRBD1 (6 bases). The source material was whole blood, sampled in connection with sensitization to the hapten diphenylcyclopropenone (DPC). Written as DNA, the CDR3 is TGCAGTGCTAGCTCCGGGACAAGAAATTCACCCCTCCACTTT. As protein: CSASSGTRNSPLHF.